The 11 T cell receptor beta chains given below trace back to one sample, sequenced in a study of blood T cell repertoires in COVID-19. TCRdb's copy holds only in-frame clones and misses some; the assay was immunoSEQ multiplex PCR. The sample has 200,000 to 250,000 clones, approximately 80% seen once. What was sequenced was peripheral blood. The receptors were gathered from an elderly woman with COVID-19, enrolled during active disease.

The chain combines TRBV28 with TRBJ2-5; perhaps TRBD2 as D (7 bases). The CDR3 is 13 amino acids. Germline CDR1 is MDHEN and CDR2 is SYDVKM. V lost 9 bases to trimming and J lost 4 bases, with 15 bases between them. DNA of the CDR3: TGTGCCAGTTACGGCGGGGGCGGAGAGACCCAGTACTTC. This translates into CASYGGGGETQYF.

The chain joins TRBV6-6 to TRBJ2-1; TRBD2 matches at 9 bases. The germline V gene encodes CDR1 MNHNY and CDR2 SVGAGI (reference sequence). V shed 5 bases, J shed 12 bases, and the junction held 14 bases outside the gene matches. CDR3 length equals 15 residues. CDR3 protein: CASSHRGGDTSAQFF. The CDR3 DNA reads as TGTGCCAGCAGTCATCGCGGGGGGGACACCTCGGCGCAGTTCTTC.

A few counts support this clone. The CDR3 sequence is CASSPRGGANTIYF. For the CDR3, the DNA is TGTGCCAGCAGCCCCCGTGGCGGAGCAAACACCATATATTTT. V usage is TRBV5-6 and J usage is TRBJ1-3, with unresolved D. This CDR3 has 14 residues. The germline V and J ends were trimmed by 4 bases and 6 bases, with 14 bases remaining between them. The germline V gene has CDR1 SGHDT and CDR2 YYEEEE.

The chain has TRBV6-5 and TRBJ2-7; D is ambiguous. Trimming took off 8 bases at V and 7 bases at J, with 12 bases between the two ends. Germline CDR1 and CDR2: MNHEY and SVGAGI. The CDR3 has 11 residues. The CDR3 region is CASSSTREQYV. CDR3 coding DNA: TGTGCCAGCTCTTCGACTCGGGAGCAGTACGTC.

J is TRBJ1-4 and V is TRBV5-1, with TRBD1 matching over 7 bases. V shed 5 bases and J 2 bases; nucleotides not matched to a gene: 3. This CDR3 comprises 14 residues. Germline lookup yields CDR1 SGHRS and CDR2 YFSETQ. CDR3 in amino acids: CASSEGATNEKLFF. For the CDR3, the DNA is TGCGCCAGCAGTGAGGGGGCGACTAATGAAAAACTGTTTTTT.

This clone was detected only once. The chain combines TRBV4-3 with TRBJ2-2, with 8 bases matching TRBD2. V dropped 0 bases and J dropped 1; count of bases not matched to a gene: 4. Germline CDR1 reads LGHNA; CDR2 reads YSLEER. CDR3 length equals 17 residues. Here the CDR3 reads CASSQEFSGGNTGELFF. The CDR3 DNA sequence: TGCGCCAGCAGCCAAGAATTCAGCGGGGGGAACACCGGGGAGCTGTTTTTT.

The V gene is TRBV12-3 or TRBV12-4, the J gene TRBJ1-1; D not certain. The CDR3 is 11 amino acids. V dropped 3 bases and J dropped 7 bases, with 6 bases sitting between them. The CDR3 spells CASSFGGEAFF. The CDR3 nucleotides read TGTGCCAGCAGTTTCGGAGGTGAAGCTTTCTTT.

This chain uses TRBV28 with TRBJ2-3; possibly TRBD1 for D (6 bases). The germline V gene encodes CDR1 MDHEN and CDR2 SYDVKM. The CDR3 contains 15 residues. V was cut by 4 bases and J by 4 bases, with 15 bases left in between. The CDR3 DNA is TGTGCCAGCAGTTCCAGGGGCTTGGGGGCAGATACGCAGTATTTT. Translated, it gives CASSSRGLGADTQYF.

The rearrangement uses TRBV19 and TRBJ2-3; 8 bases match TRBD1. CDR3 length: 16 amino acids. Germline V CDR1 and CDR2: LNHDA, SQIVND (reference sequence). V shed 4 bases, J shed 3 bases, and the junction held 9 bases outside the gene matches. The CDR3 DNA reads TGTGCCAGTAGTACAGACAGGGGTAAGAGGACAGATACGCAGTATTTT. Its translation is CASSTDRGKRTDTQYF.

The chain employs TRBV2 and TRBJ1-1; 7 nucleotides line up with TRBD1. In germline, CDR1 is SNHLY, CDR2 FYNNEI. J gave up 5 bases and V 2 bases, and 2 bases lay outside the gene matches. This CDR3 spans 13 amino acids. The CDR3 spells CASSERGQTEAFF. The CDR3, as DNA: TGTGCCAGCAGTGAAAGGGGGCAGACTGAAGCTTTCTTT. The whole variable domain, filled in from reference TRBV2 and TRBJ1-1, reads EPEVTQTPSHQVTQMGQEVILRCVPISNHLYFYWYRQILGQKVEFLVSFYNNEISEKSEIFDDQFSVERPDGSNFTLKIRSTKLEDSAMYFCASSERGQTEAFFGQGTRLTVV.

This chain links TRBV7-3 with TRBJ1-1; D is perhaps TRBD1 (5 bases). The CDR3 sequence is 15 residues long. Trimming shortened V by 2 bases and J by 0 bases, and 10 bases separated the two germline ends. Germline CDR1 reads SGHTA; CDR2 reads FQGTGA. CDR3 protein: CASSLQGGMNTEAFF. Written as DNA, the CDR3 is TGTGCCAGCAGCTTACAGGGAGGAATGAACACTGAAGCTTTCTTT.